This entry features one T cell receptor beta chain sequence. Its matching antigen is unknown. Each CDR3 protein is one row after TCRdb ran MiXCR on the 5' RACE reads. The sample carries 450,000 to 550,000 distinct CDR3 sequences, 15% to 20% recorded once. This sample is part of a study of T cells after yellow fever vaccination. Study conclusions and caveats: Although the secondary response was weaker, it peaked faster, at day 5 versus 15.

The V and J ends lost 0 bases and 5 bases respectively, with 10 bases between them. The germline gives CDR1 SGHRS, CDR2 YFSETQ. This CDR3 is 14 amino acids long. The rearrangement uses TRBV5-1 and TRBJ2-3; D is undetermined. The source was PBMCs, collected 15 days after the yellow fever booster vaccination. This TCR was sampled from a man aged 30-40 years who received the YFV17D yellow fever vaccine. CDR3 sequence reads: CASSLAFEKDTQYF. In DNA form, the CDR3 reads TGCGCCAGCAGCTTGGCCTTTGAAAAAGATACGCAGTATTTT.